The next 31 T cell receptor beta chains were all read from a single sample in a study of technical replicates of blood from a few donors. Here immunoSEQ multiplex PCR was the method, and the copy in TCRdb shows in-frame clones only, minus some. In the table there are 65,000 to 85,000 clones, around 96% of which are singletons. Specimen: T cells isolated from PBMCs. The origin of the receptors is a human donor in good health.

The chain uses TRBV5-1 and TRBJ2-2; 10 bases align to TRBD2. CDR1 is SGHRS and CDR2 is YFSETQ in the germline V gene. The CDR3 consists of 17 residues. V shed 2 bases and J 2 bases; nucleotides not matched to a gene: 6. CDR3 coding DNA: TGCGCCAGCAGCTTACCGGGACTAGCGTCTAACACCGGGGAGCTGTTTTTT. It is translated as CASSLPGLASNTGELFF.

The chain couples TRBV5-4 to TRBJ2-7; 9 nucleotides match TRBD1. CDR1 and CDR2 from the germline V gene are SGHNT and YYREEE (reference sequence). The CDR3 has 15 amino acids. Trimming at V came to 4 bases and at J to 2 bases, leaving 7 bases not matched to a gene. This CDR3 reads CASSPGGTGPYEQYF. CDR3 DNA: TGTGCCAGCAGCCCGGGCGGGACAGGGCCCTACGAGCAGTACTTC.

The J gene is TRBJ2-5, the V gene TRBV10-2; D is perhaps TRBD2 (6 bases). Germline assignment: CDR1 WSHSY and CDR2 SAAADI. Between the trimmed V and J ends, which lost 2 bases and 5 bases, there was a span of 12 bases. The CDR3 spans 14 residues. As DNA, the CDR3 is TGCGCCAGCAGTGAGCATGGTCGGGGGGAGACCCAGTACTTC. As protein: CASSEHGRGETQYF.

The chain employs TRBV11-2 and TRBJ2-1; 8 bases line up with TRBD1. V lost 0 bases to trimming and J lost 5 bases; unmatched junction nucleotides: 6. CDR3 length equals 16 residues. The germline gives CDR1 SGHAT, CDR2 FQNNGV. CDR3 in DNA: TGTGCCAGCAGCTTAGAAGGGACAGGCCTGGACAATGAGCAGTTCTTC. Protein: CASSLEGTGLDNEQFF.

The J gene is TRBJ2-3, the V gene TRBV2, with 12 bases aligning to TRBD1. Losses at the gene ends were 6 bases for V and 3 bases for J; bases not matched to a gene: 4. CDR3 size: 15 residues. The germline CDR1 and CDR2 sequences are SNHLY and FYNNEI. The CDR3 spells CASRTGQGATDTQYF. CDR3 DNA sequence: TGTGCCAGCAGGACGGGACAGGGGGCAACAGATACGCAGTATTTT.

V is TRBV5-1 and J is TRBJ1-1; 7 nucleotides line up with TRBD1. Germline V gene lookup returns CDR1 SGHRS and CDR2 YFSETQ. V lost 4 bases to trimming and J lost 2 bases; unmatched junction nucleotides: 11. The CDR3 consists of 16 residues. The CDR3 bases are TGCGCCAGCAGCGTAAGTATCCGGGACAGAAACACTGAAGCTTTCTTT. Its translation is CASSVSIRDRNTEAFF.

This clone was detected once. This chain uses TRBV29-1 with TRBJ1-1; 8 bases map to TRBD1. Per germline, CDR1 SQVTM and CDR2 ANQGSEA. V lost 4 bases to trimming and J lost 5 bases; unmatched junction nucleotides: 9. The CDR3 covers 14 residues. CDR3 in DNA: TGCAGCGTTGGCGGAAACAGGGGGAGGACTGAAGCTTTCTTT. Amino acid sequence: CSVGGNRGRTEAFF.

The chain joins TRBV6-5 to TRBJ2-7, with 8 bases that match TRBD2. Germline CDR1 and CDR2: MNHEY and SVGAGI. With V trimmed by 5 bases and J by 0 bases, 6 bases remained unmatched. The CDR3 contains 15 residues. In DNA form, the CDR3 reads TGTGCCAGCAGTCCAACTAGCGGCGTCTCCTACGAGCAGTACTTC. This encodes CASSPTSGVSYEQYF.

The V gene is TRBV19, the J gene TRBJ1-5; no reliable D call. The germline gives CDR1 LNHDA, CDR2 SQIVND (reference sequence). This CDR3 has 15 amino acids. V was pared by 3 bases and J by 0 bases, with 9 bases between. The CDR3 DNA sequence: TGTGCCAGTAGTATCACAGTAAATAGCAATCAGCCCCAGCATTTT. Translated: CASSITVNSNQPQHF.

This chain links TRBV10-1 with TRBJ2-1, with 9 positions matching TRBD1. In germline, CDR1 is WNHNN, CDR2 SYGVQD (reference sequence). J gave up 4 bases and V 6 bases, and 1 base lay outside the gene matches. This CDR3 region has 13 residues. CDR3 nucleotide sequence: TGCGCCAGCAGCGACAGGGGGTACAATGAGCAGTTCTTC. It encodes CASSDRGYNEQFF.

The chain recombines TRBV18 with TRBJ1-5; a possible D gene is TRBD1 (5 bases). The CDR3 sequence is 15 residues long. V dropped 2 bases and J dropped 7 bases, with 15 bases sitting between them. The germline gives CDR1 KGHSH, CDR2 LQKENI. CDR3 nucleotide sequence: TGTGCCAGCTCACCAAAAACGGAGGGGAACCAGCCCCAGCATTTT. The encoded protein is CASSPKTEGNQPQHF.

The V call is TRBV9, the J call TRBJ2-7; 8 bases agree with TRBD2. Germline V gives CDR1 SGDLS, CDR2 YYNGEE. The CDR3 has 15 amino acids. The ends lost 0 bases at V and 1 base at J; junction bases unmatched: 3. CDR3 region: CASSVGSGGSYEQYF. CDR3 bases: TGTGCCAGCAGCGTAGGATCGGGGGGGTCCTACGAGCAGTACTTC.

The J gene is TRBJ1-4, the V gene TRBV10-3; TRBD1 agrees at 9 bases. V was clipped by 0 bases and J by 9 bases; unmatched bases: 11. The CDR3 is made up of 17 amino acids. Germline lookup yields CDR1 ENHRY and CDR2 SYGVKD. The CDR3 loop reads CAISESTGQGLRQKLFF. DNA of the CDR3: TGTGCCATCAGTGAGTCGACGGGACAGGGTTTGAGACAAAAACTGTTTTTT.

The rearrangement joins TRBV28 to TRBJ2-3; D may be TRBD2 (6 bases). The germline CDR1 and CDR2 sequences are MDHEN and SYDVKM. Trimming took 2 bases from V and 4 from J, leaving 13 bases between them. The CDR3 has 15 residues. CDR3 nucleotide sequence: TGTGCCAGCAGTTTAACTATGAGGGAGGCAGATACGCAGTATTTT. Amino acids: CASSLTMREADTQYF.

This chain connects TRBV19 to TRBJ2-7; 7 bases align to TRBD1. Germline CDR1 LNHDA, CDR2 SQIVND (reference sequence). The CDR3 consists of 14 residues. The trim removed 6 bases at V and 0 bases at J, leaving 5 bases unmatched. The CDR3 DNA reads as TGTGCCAGTAGCCAGACAGGGCCCTCCTACGAGCAGTACTTC. This codes for CASSQTGPSYEQYF.

V gene TRBV5-6 combines with J gene TRBJ1-1, with unresolved D. V was pared by 7 bases and J by 5 bases, with 6 bases between. The germline V gene encodes CDR1 SGHDT and CDR2 YYEEEE. The length of the CDR3 is 10 residues. CDR3 DNA: TGTGCCAGCGGAGGGACTGAAGCTTTCTTT. Protein: CASGGTEAFF.

The J gene is TRBJ2-3, the V gene TRBV28, with 7 bases that match TRBD2. Germline values: CDR1 MDHEN, CDR2 SYDVKM. The CDR3 is made up of 16 amino acids. V shed 1 base, J shed 6 bases, and the junction held 10 bases outside the gene matches. As DNA, the CDR3 is TGTGCCAGCAGTTTATTGGGAAGGGAGGGGCAGGATACGCAGTATTTT. It translates to CASSLLGREGQDTQYF.

The chain recombines TRBV27 with TRBJ2-2, with TRBD1 identical over 7 bases. The CDR3 runs to 14 residues. Germline loops: CDR1 MNHEY, CDR2 SMNVEV (reference sequence). Unmatched junction bases numbered 2, after V lost 4 bases and J lost 3 bases. The CDR3 reads CASSYGQDTGELFF. Written as DNA, the CDR3 is TGTGCCAGCAGTTATGGACAGGACACCGGGGAGCTGTTTTTT.

The gene calls are TRBV27 and TRBJ1-2; 7 bases are a match to TRBD1. CDR1 and CDR2 (germline): MNHEY, SMNVEV (reference sequence). The V gene end was trimmed by 8 bases and the J gene end by 5 bases; junction bases not matched to a gene: 23. The CDR3 has 18 residues. The CDR3 sequence: CASYSLGTARAPRYGYTF. The CDR3 nucleotides are TGTGCCAGCTATTCTCTCGGGACAGCCCGGGCCCCCCGTTATGGCTACACCTTC.

This chain connects TRBV6-5 to TRBJ2-1; perhaps TRBD2 as D (7 bases). This CDR3 is 15 amino acids long. V was pared by 4 bases and J by 1 base, with 11 bases between. Germline CDR1 reads MNHEY; CDR2 reads SVGAGI. Written as DNA, the CDR3 is TGTGCCAGCAGTTTCGGGGGGCCTTCCTACAATGAGCAGTTCTTC. This codes for CASSFGGPSYNEQFF.

The chain carries TRBV6-1 and TRBJ2-7; no clear D gene. Per germline, CDR1 MNHNS and CDR2 SASEGT. The CDR3 runs to 10 residues. V was pared by 6 bases and J by 3 bases, with 3 bases between. The CDR3 DNA follows: TGTGCCAGCAGCAACTACGAGCAGTACTTC. Translated, it gives CASSNYEQYF.

The J gene is TRBJ1-2, the V gene TRBV6-1; D is unresolved. V dropped 2 bases and J dropped 6 bases, with 10 bases sitting between them. Germline-derived CDR1 and CDR2 are MNHNS and SASEGT. The length of the CDR3 is 13 residues. The CDR3 region is CASSEFGENGYTF. The CDR3 bases are TGTGCCAGCAGTGAATTCGGGGAAAATGGCTACACCTTC.

This chain uses TRBV14 with TRBJ1-2, with a tentative D call TRBD1 (6 bases). This CDR3 is 12 amino acids long. The V and J ends lost 4 bases and 4 bases respectively, with 7 bases between them. Germline CDR1 and CDR2: SGHDN and FVKESK. The CDR3: CASSLDSYGYTF. The CDR3 bases are TGTGCCAGCAGCCTGGACAGCTATGGCTACACCTTC.

This chain joins TRBV5-5 and TRBJ1-1; 7 nucleotides agree with TRBD1. After removal of 3 bases from V and 4 bases from J, the junction contained 3 bases not matched to a gene. Germline V gene data show CDR1 as SGHKS and CDR2 as YYEKEE (reference sequence). The CDR3 length is 13 residues. The CDR3 sequence: CASSSWTGTEAFF. In DNA form, the CDR3 reads TGTGCCAGCAGCTCCTGGACAGGCACTGAAGCTTTCTTT.

The V and J genes are TRBV20-1 and TRBJ1-2; no reliable D call. The germline gives CDR1 DFQATT, CDR2 SNEGSKA (reference sequence). Between the trimmed V and J ends, which lost 3 bases and 6 bases, there was a span of 8 bases. The CDR3 is 11 residues long. The CDR3 nucleotides read TGCAGTGCTAGGTCCATCAATGGCTACACCTTC. This gives the protein CSARSINGYTF.

The chain has TRBV29-1 and TRBJ1-2; D may be TRBD1 (6 bases). The CDR3 has 13 residues. Trimming removed 3 bases from V and 8 bases from J, with 16 bases in between. Germline loops: CDR1 SQVTM, CDR2 ANQGSEA. The CDR3 here is CSVDGGRARGYTF. The CDR3 nucleotides are TGCAGCGTTGATGGGGGCCGGGCTAGGGGCTACACCTTC.

This chain uses TRBV7-9 with TRBJ2-1; 9 positions match TRBD2. The CDR3 is 17 residues long. The junction had 9 bases not matched to a gene; V was cut back by 2 bases and J by 4 bases. The germline V gene encodes CDR1 SEHNR and CDR2 FQNEAQ (reference sequence). The CDR3 is CASSLTRLAAHYNEQFF. CDR3 coding DNA: TGTGCCAGCAGCTTAACGAGACTAGCGGCCCATTACAATGAGCAGTTCTTC.

This clone was recorded once. This chain connects TRBV29-1 to TRBJ2-4, with unresolved D. This CDR3 is built from 12 residues. With 3 bases removed from V and 4 bases from J, the gap between germline ends came to 7 bases. Germline values: CDR1 SQVTM, CDR2 ANQGSEA. CDR3 region: CSVDTAKNIQYF. CDR3 sequence (DNA): TGCAGCGTTGATACAGCTAAAAACATTCAGTACTTC.

CDR3 residues: CASRFYGASAKETQYF. CDR3 coding DNA: TGTGCCAGCAGGTTCTATGGGGCTAGCGCGAAAGAGACCCAGTACTTC. V is TRBV7-9 and J is TRBJ2-5; possible D gene TRBD2, 6 bases. This CDR3 region has 16 residues. Germline V lookup: CDR1 SEHNR, CDR2 FQNEAQ (reference sequence). V was shortened by 6 bases and J by 3 bases, with 20 bases between the two germline ends.

CDR3 region: CASSKANRDPSYEQYF. DNA for the CDR3: TGTGCCAGCAGCAAAGCAAACCGGGATCCTTCCTACGAGCAGTACTTC. V gene TRBV21-1 combines with J gene TRBJ2-7; no DNA check was done on the table's D call, TRBD2. TRBV21-1 is assigned pseudogene status. This CDR3 contains 16 residues.

This clone has a single count. The J gene is TRBJ2-5, the V gene TRBV2; no definite D call. This CDR3 has 13 amino acids. V lost 7 bases to trimming and J lost 1 base, with 10 bases between them. CDR1 SNHLY and CDR2 FYNNEI come from the germline V gene. In nucleotides, the CDR3 is TGTGCCAGCATTGGGCTCCCCCAAGAGACCCAGTACTTC. It codes for CASIGLPQETQYF.